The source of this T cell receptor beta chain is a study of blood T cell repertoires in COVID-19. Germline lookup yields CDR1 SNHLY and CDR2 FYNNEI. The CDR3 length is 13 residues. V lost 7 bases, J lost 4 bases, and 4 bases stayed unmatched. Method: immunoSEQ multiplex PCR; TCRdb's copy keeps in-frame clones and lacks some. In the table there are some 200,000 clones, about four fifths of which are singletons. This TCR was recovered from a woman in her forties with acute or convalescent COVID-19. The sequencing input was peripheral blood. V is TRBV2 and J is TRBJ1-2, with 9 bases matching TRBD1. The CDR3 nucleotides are TGTGCCAGCACCGGGACAGGGTCCTATGGCTACACCTTC. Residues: CASTGTGSYGYTF. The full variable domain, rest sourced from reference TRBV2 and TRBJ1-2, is EPEVTQTPSHQVTQMGQEVILRCVPISNHLYFYWYRQILGQKVEFLVSFYNNEISEKSEIFDDQFSVERPDGSNFTLKIRSTKLEDSAMYFCASTGTGSYGYTFGSGTRLTVV.